This TCR beta chain was recorded in a study of blood T cell repertoires in COVID-19. For the study at large: Whether acute or convalescent, the COVID-19 samples came from the United States, Italy and Spain. From T cells, B-cell-depleted T cells, or PBMCs came the material, which was cDNA or gDNA.

Trimming cost V 3 bases and J 4 bases; bases outside gene matches: 8. The CDR3 has 15 residues. From germline, CDR1 is KGHSH and CDR2 LQKENI. Assay used: immunoSEQ multiplex PCR; TCRdb lists only in-frame clones, some missing. The profile covers around 200,000 clones, with roughly 80% appearing a single time and about 6% taken by the ten largest. The clonotype originates from a woman aged 35 to 49 with acute or convalescent COVID-19. The gene calls are TRBV18 and TRBJ1-2; 7 positions agree with TRBD1. The material sequenced was peripheral blood. CDR3 in DNA: TGTGCCAGCTCACCGGGACAGACGGCCCTCTATGGCTACACCTTC. Translated: CASSPGQTALYGYTF. Drawing the rest from reference TRBV18 and TRBJ1-2, the complete variable domain is NAGVMQNPRHLVRRRGQEARLRCSPMKGHSHVYWYRQLPEEGLKFMVYLQKENIIDESGMPKERFSAEFPKEGPSILRIQQVVRGDSAAYFCASSPGQTALYGYTFGSGTRLTVV.